This T cell receptor beta chain was found in a study of T-cell memory formation after mild COVID-19. Study conclusions and caveats: The authors did not confirm SARS-CoV-2 specificity of second-wave clones peaking day 37.

TCRalpha and TCRbeta libraries used 5'RACE with constant-segment primers and UMIs. TCRdb independently ran MiXCR on the 5' RACE reads; one entry per CDR3 protein. The sample contains around 300,000 distinct CDR3 sequences, around 17% of which appear only once. This clonotype was detected a few times. The antigen is unknown. V was shortened by 1 base and J by 4 bases, with 14 bases between the two germline ends. This CDR3 is built from 15 residues. Germline V gene data show CDR1 as SGHDT and CDR2 as YYEEEE. The specimen was PBMCs or a T cell subset sorted from them (not recorded which). The V gene is TRBV5-6, the J gene TRBJ1-2; D ambiguous. The clonotype comes from a man aged 18 to 30 who had mild COVID-19 (a few samples of this study predate the infection). Cell type and time point are not known. CDR3 in DNA: TGTGCCAGCAGCTTGACCCTTTCGGATTTCTATGGCTACACCTTC. Translated: CASSLTLSDFYGYTF.